This T cell receptor (beta chain) was obtained from a study of cytotoxic CD8 clonotypes in ibrutinib-treated CLL. This CDR3 region has 13 residues. V was shortened by 2 bases and J by 2 bases, with 7 bases between the two germline ends. Germline loops: CDR1 SGHNT, CDR2 YYREEE (reference sequence). Study-wide findings and caveats: Clonality was higher at ibrutinib response and returned toward baseline at progression.

Using immunoSEQ multiplex PCR, the repertoire was profiled, and TCRdb retains in-frame clones only, with some absent. The repertoire consists of 97,000 or so clones, with 70% to 80% occurring once and the leading ten covering 25% to 40%. Comment on this clone: Its antigen is not identified.

This specimen was PBMCs, taken after 12 months of ibrutinib treatment. The chain has TRBV5-4 and TRBJ1-1, with D unclear. The origin of this receptor is a human donor with chronic lymphocytic leukemia. CDR3 DNA sequence: TGTGCCAGCAGCTTTAGGCAAAACACTGAAGCTTTCTTT. Translated, it gives CASSFRQNTEAFF.